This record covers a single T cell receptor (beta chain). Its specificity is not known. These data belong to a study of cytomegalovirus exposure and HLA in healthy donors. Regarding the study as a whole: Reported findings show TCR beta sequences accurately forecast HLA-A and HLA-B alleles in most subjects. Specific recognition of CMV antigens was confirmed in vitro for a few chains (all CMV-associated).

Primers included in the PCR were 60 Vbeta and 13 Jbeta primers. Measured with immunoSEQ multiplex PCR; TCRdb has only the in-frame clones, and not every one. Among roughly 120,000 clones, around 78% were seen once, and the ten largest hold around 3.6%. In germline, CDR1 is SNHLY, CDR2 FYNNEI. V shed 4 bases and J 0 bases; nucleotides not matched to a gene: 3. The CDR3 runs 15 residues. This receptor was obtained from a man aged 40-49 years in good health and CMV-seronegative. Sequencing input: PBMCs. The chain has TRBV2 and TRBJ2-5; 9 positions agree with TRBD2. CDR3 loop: CASSGTSGYQETQYF. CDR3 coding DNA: TGTGCCAGCAGTGGTACTAGCGGGTACCAAGAGACCCAGTACTTC.